This TCR beta chain was sequenced during a study of shared clonotypes between healthy human individuals. Study-wide points: Across a handful of donors, naive CD4 shared around 5.3%, naive CD8 around 3.5%, memory CD4 roughly 2.3%, memory CD8 over 0.3%. Clonotype sharing among donors was expected to depend on sequencing depth. Despite large depth, sorted-subset datasets appeared incompletely sequenced.

Naive CD8 populations comprised CD45RO-negative cells positively selected for CCR7, excluding terminally differentiated effector memory CD45RA+ cells. Concerning this clone: What it binds is not known.

Measured with immunoSEQ multiplex PCR; TCRdb has only the in-frame clones, and not every one. The sample includes about 2.1 million clones, 85% to 95% seen only once; the top ten take under 2%. From germline, CDR1 is SGHRS and CDR2 YFSETQ. V was pared by 3 bases and J by 2 bases, with 15 bases between. The CDR3 is 15 residues long. This sequence joins TRBV5-1 and TRBJ2-7; unclear D gene. Sample: naive CD8+ T cells from PBMCs. This sequence was found in a man between 18 and 35 years old in good health. Some clones in this sample may be carry-over from other donors' samples. CDR3: CASSSAGSQTYEQYF. CDR3 in DNA: TGCGCCAGCAGCTCTGCCGGGTCACAGACCTACGAGCAGTACTTC.